This entry is about one TCR beta chain. The V gene's germline CDR1 is MGHRA and CDR2 YSYEKL. The V gene lost 2 bases and the J gene lost 4 bases, with 14 bases spanning the gap. There are 15 residues in the CDR3. These data originate in a study of control samples from healthy donors and cancer patients. The repertoire was sequenced with immunoSEQ multiplex PCR; TCRdb's copy has only in-frame clones and lacks some. The table lists almost 90,000 clones, 86% of them singletons. The sequence was obtained from a young man in good health. The gene calls are TRBV4-1 and TRBJ2-5; D remains unclear. The sequencing sample was made of blood. The CDR3 nucleotides read TGCGCCAGCAGCCAACCCCCCGGCCGGGTAGAGACCCAGTACTTC. Encoded protein: CASSQPPGRVETQYF.